The rows below give T cell receptor beta chains drawn from one sample of a study of T cell responses to AZD1222 COVID-19 vaccine. Here immunoSEQ multiplex PCR was the method, and the copy in TCRdb shows in-frame clones only, minus some. The sample consists of about 100,000 clones, 88% of them appearing once. Sequences were derived from peripheral blood, sampled on day 0 of AZD1222 vaccination. These receptor sequences come from an adult in good health. Each CDR3 is given with its conserved first and last residue. Each record gives: J gene, D gene, clone size, V gene, CDR3 protein, CDR3 DNA. A D gene is named only where the DNA matches it firmly. Size tells how often a clone was seen (once, few, many) or the class of an expanded clone, and some rows leave it out.

TRBJ2-6 | . | . | TRBV5-6 | CASSFMVGALGANVLTF | TGTGCCAGCAGCTTTATGGTTGGCGCTCTGGGGGCCAACGTCCTGACTTTC
TRBJ1-3 | . | . | TRBV30 | CAWKRRDSAGNTIYF | TGTGCCTGGAAAAGGAGGGACTCGGCTGGAAACACCATATATTTT
TRBJ1-1 | TRBD1 | . | TRBV2 | CARQGLDMRDGAFF | TGTGCCCGACAGGGGTTGGATATGAGAGATGGGGCTTTCTTT
TRBJ2-1 | . | . | TRBV5-1 | CASSPRGNSNNEQFF | TGCGCCAGCAGCCCCCGAGGGAACTCCAACAATGAGCAGTTCTTC
TRBJ1-2 | TRBD1 | . | TRBV6-1 | CASSVGQGAIANYGYTF | TGTGCCAGCAGTGTAGGACAGGGGGCTATAGCTAACTATGGCTACACCTTC
TRBJ2-1 | TRBD2 | . | TRBV9 | CASSVAGTSDYEQFF | TGTGCCAGCAGCGTAGCTGGGACTAGCGATTATGAGCAGTTCTTC
TRBJ1-4 | . | . | TRBV29-1 | CSVEDSTTNEKLFF | TGCAGCGTTGAAGATTCTACAACTAATGAAAAACTGTTTTTT
TRBJ2-3 | . | . | TRBV29-1 | CSVPLQRKGDTQYF | TGCAGCGTCCCCCTCCAGCGAAAGGGAGATACGCAGTATTTT
TRBJ1-4 | TRBD1 | . | TRBV6-5 | CASSYSAGGEKLFF | TGTGCCAGCAGTTACTCTGCAGGGGGTGAAAAACTGTTTTTT
TRBJ1-1 | TRBD1 | . | TRBV27 | CASSLSPTGGTEAFF | TGTGCCAGCAGTTTATCACCGACAGGGGGGACTGAAGCTTTCTTT
TRBJ1-1 | . | . | TRBV4-1 | CASSQKQGANTEAFF | TGCGCCAGCAGCCAAAAACAGGGAGCGAACACTGAAGCTTTCTTT
TRBJ1-1 | TRBD1 | . | TRBV7-9 | CASSLTTGGPNTEAFF | TGTGCCAGCAGCTTAACGACAGGGGGCCCGAACACTGAAGCTTTCTTT
TRBJ1-2 | . | . | TRBV28 | CASSPVASNYGYTF | TGTGCCAGCAGCCCGGTGGCATCCAACTATGGCTACACCTTC
TRBJ2-2 | TRBD2 | . | TRBV19 | CASSRSGRVGGELFF | TGTGCCAGTAGTAGGAGCGGGAGGGTCGGCGGGGAGCTGTTTTTT
TRBJ2-1 | TRBD2 | . | TRBV5-1 | CASSLGLAGSYNEQFF | TGCGCCAGCAGCTTGGGGCTAGCGGGCTCCTACAATGAGCAGTTCTTC
TRBJ2-7 | . | . | TRBV29-1 | CSATTGGVDEQYF | TGCAGCGCCACCACCGGCGGGGTGGACGAGCAGTACTTC
TRBJ2-1 | . | . | TRBV7-9 | CASSLAPNLLREQFF | TGTGCCAGCAGCTTAGCCCCTAACCTTCTTCGCGAGCAGTTCTTC
TRBJ2-5 | TRBD1 | once | TRBV4-1 | CASSQQPGQNQETQYF | TGCGCCAGCAGCCAACAACCGGGACAGAACCAAGAGACCCAGTACTTC
TRBJ2-7 | . | . | TRBV7-2 | CASSLAANSYEQYF | TGTGCCAGCAGCTTAGCCGCGAACTCCTACGAGCAGTACTTC
TRBJ1-1 | TRBD1 | . | TRBV5-1 | CASSLDRGPGTEAFF | TGCGCCAGCAGCTTAGACAGGGGGCCGGGCACTGAAGCTTTCTTT
TRBJ2-3 | TRBD2 | . | TRBV11-1 | CASSSLLAGGTDTQYF | TGTGCCAGCAGCTCGCTACTAGCGGGAGGCACAGATACGCAGTATTTT
TRBJ1-5 | . | . | TRBV9 | CASSRGASNQPQHF | TGTGCCAGCAGCAGGGGAGCTAGCAATCAGCCCCAGCATTTT
TRBJ2-1 | . | once | TRBV20-1 | CSARDVKQFF | TGCAGTGCTAGAGATGTGAAGCAGTTCTTC
TRBJ2-7 | . | . | TRBV6-5 | CASSTVPGVSYEQYF | TGTGCCAGCAGTACCGTACCAGGGGTCTCCTACGAGCAGTACTTC
TRBJ2-7 | TRBD2 | . | TRBV7-6 | CASSSGPGLAGVGYEQYF | TGTGCCAGCAGCTCAGGCCCGGGACTAGCGGGAGTCGGGTACGAGCAGTACTTC
TRBJ1-4 | . | . | TRBV28 | CASSLKGSEKLFF | TGTGCCAGCAGTTTGAAGGGGAGTGAAAAACTGTTTTTT
TRBJ1-2 | . | . | TRBV7-9 | CASSASNYGYTF | TGTGCCAGCAGCGCCAGCAACTATGGCTACACCTTC
TRBJ1-4 | . | . | TRBV24-1 | CATSDSITLFF | TGTGCCACCAGTGATTCCATAACACTGTTTTTT
TRBJ1-2 | TRBD1 | once | TRBV4-3 | CASSQDLHDRGNYGYTF | TGCGCCAGCAGCCAAGATCTCCACGACAGGGGGAACTATGGCTACACCTTC
TRBJ1-5 | TRBD1 | few | TRBV30 | CAWRGGQGLNQPQHF | TGTGCCTGGAGGGGAGGACAGGGCCTTAATCAGCCCCAGCATTTT
TRBJ1-1 | TRBD1 | . | TRBV5-6 | CASSGGQGMTEAFF | TGTGCCAGCAGCGGGGGACAGGGGATGACTGAAGCTTTCTTT
TRBJ2-2 | . | . | TRBV4-1 | CASSQEPGSATGELFF | TGCGCCAGCAGCCAAGAACCGGGGTCGGCGACCGGGGAGCTGTTTTTT
TRBJ2-7 | TRBD1 | . | TRBV6-2/TRBV6-3 | CASSGDRPAYEQYF | TGTGCCAGCAGTGGGGACAGGCCAGCCTACGAGCAGTACTTC
TRBJ2-3 | . | . | TRBV3-1/TRBV3-2 | CASSQGGGDTQYF | TGTGCCAGCAGCCAGGGTGGGGGGGATACGCAGTATTTT
TRBJ2-2 | TRBD1 | . | TRBV9 | CASSVVRGLPGDGELFF | TGTGCCAGCAGCGTAGTGAGGGGGCTCCCCGGGGACGGGGAGCTGTTTTTT
TRBJ1-6 | . | . | TRBV19 | CASNYANHSPLHF | TGTGCCAGTAATTATGCGAACCATTCACCCCTCCACTTT
TRBJ1-2 | . | . | TRBV30 | CAWAQGIGYTF | TGTGCCTGGGCCCAAGGGATCGGCTACACCTTC
TRBJ2-1 | . | . | TRBV5-8 | CASSLGLGSNEQFF | TGTGCCAGCAGCTTGGGACTAGGTAGCAATGAGCAGTTCTTC
TRBJ2-7 | . | . | TRBV11-3 | CASSPLEGSSYEQYF | TGTGCCAGCAGTCCTCTCGAGGGGAGCTCCTACGAGCAGTACTTC